The sequence of this T cell receptor (beta chain) was determined in a study of identical twins. Broader study findings: Beta clonotypes that were abundant in cord blood contained fewer insertions, a pattern absent from memory repertoires. These conclusions were based on statistical analysis (cross-sectional, not following the same donors).

TCRdb reprocessed the 5' RACE reads with MiXCR, giving one entry per CDR3 protein. The sample lists some 250,000 distinct CDR3 sequences; roughly 13% were seen once. Regarding this clonotype: Its antigen remains unidentified.

These records were also assigned to another study, of yellow fever vaccine responses in identical twins. That source notes: A vaccine T cell response that seemed partly convergent and partly personalized was reported in twins.

This clonotype originated in a woman between 18 and 30 years old in good health. Sequencing input: memory (CD45RO+) T cells sorted from blood.

CDR3 nucleotides: TGTGCCAGCCAATTAGGGGACACTACCACCGGGGAGCTGTTTTTT. Translating it yields CASQLGDTTTGELFF. V is TRBV19 and J is TRBJ2-2, with D possibly matching TRBD1 (6 bases). This CDR3 comprises 15 residues. Trimming left V 9 bases short and J 4 bases short, with 18 bases between. Germline V gene sequence: CDR1 LNHDA, CDR2 SQIVND (reference sequence).